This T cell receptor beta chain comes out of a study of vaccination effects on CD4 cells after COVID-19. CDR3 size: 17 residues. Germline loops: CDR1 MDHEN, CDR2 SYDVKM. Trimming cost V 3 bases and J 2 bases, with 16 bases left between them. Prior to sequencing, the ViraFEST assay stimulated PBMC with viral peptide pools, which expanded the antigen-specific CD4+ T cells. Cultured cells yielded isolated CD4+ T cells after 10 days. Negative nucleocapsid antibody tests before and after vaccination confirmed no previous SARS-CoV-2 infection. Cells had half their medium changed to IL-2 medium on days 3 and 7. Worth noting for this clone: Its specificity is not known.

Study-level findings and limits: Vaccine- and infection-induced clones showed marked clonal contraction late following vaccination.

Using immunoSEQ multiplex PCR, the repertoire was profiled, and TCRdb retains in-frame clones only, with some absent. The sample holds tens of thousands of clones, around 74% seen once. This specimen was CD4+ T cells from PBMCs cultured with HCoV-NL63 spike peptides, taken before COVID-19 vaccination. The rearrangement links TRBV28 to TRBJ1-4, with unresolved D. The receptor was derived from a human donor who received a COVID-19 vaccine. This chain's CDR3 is CASSFFLGSGTNEKLFF. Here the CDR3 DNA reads TGTGCCAGCAGTTTCTTTTTAGGTAGTGGCACTAATGAAAAACTGTTTTTT. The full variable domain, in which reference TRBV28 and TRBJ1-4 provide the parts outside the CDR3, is DVKVTQSSRYLVKRTGEKVFLECVQDMDHENMFWYRQDPGLGLRLIYFSYDVKMKEKGDIPEGYSVSREKKERFSLILESASTNQTSMYLCASSFFLGSGTNEKLFFGSGTQLSVL.